The following is a TCR beta chain sequence with its context. Its antigen remains unidentified. Trimming took off 0 bases at V and 4 bases at J, with 12 bases between the two ends. The CDR3 runs 15 residues. CDR1 and CDR2 from the germline V gene are LGHNA and YNFKEQ. These data belong to a study of cytomegalovirus exposure and HLA in healthy donors. Study-wide findings and caveats: Previous analysis showed most TCR beta V segments were productive about 87% or about 30% of the time. A list of about 180 TCR beta chains associated with cytomegalovirus was given. DRB1 showed the most TCR associations and HLA-C the fewest in a later analysis, as rates varied by HLA locus. Donors belonging to an Asian-associated ancestry cluster reportedly showed fewer N-insertions in productive TCRs than the approximately 640-donor mean, according to what a later analysis found.

The PCR ran on 60 Vbeta and 13 Jbeta primers. TCRdb's copy holds only in-frame clones and misses some; the assay was immunoSEQ multiplex PCR. The table records about 160,000 clones, 70% to 85% of them present only once. Material: PBMCs. The chain uses TRBV4-2 and TRBJ1-2; no reliable D call. The sequence was collected from a male donor in good health and CMV-seronegative. The CDR3 region has the DNA TGTGCCAGCAGCCAAGATCAGAACAGTGGCTATGGCTACACCTTC. Its protein product is CASSQDQNSGYGYTF.